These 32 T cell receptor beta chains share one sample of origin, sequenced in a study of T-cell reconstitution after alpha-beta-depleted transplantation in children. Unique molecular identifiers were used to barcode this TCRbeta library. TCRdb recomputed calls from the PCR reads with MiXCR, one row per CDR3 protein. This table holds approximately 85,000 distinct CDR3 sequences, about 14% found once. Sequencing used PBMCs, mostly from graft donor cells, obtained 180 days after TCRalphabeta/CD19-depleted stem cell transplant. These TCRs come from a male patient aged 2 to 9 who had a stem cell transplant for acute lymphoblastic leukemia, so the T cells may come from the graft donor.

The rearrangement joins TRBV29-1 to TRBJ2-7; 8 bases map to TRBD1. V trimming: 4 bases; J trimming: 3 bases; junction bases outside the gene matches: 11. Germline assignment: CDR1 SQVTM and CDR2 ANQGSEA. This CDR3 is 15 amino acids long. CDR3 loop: CSVVVWDRSIYEQYF. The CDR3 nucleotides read TGCAGCGTTGTGGTCTGGGACAGGTCAATCTACGAGCAGTACTTC.

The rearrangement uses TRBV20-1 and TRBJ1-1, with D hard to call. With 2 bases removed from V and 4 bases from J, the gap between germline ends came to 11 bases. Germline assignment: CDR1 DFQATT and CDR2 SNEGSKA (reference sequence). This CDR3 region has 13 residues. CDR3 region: CSARIRPTTEAFF. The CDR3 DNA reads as TGCAGTGCTAGAATCAGGCCGACCACTGAAGCTTTCTTT.

In DNA, the CDR3 is TGTGCCAGCAGTTTTTGGGGGGAGGGGTCGGAGACCCAGTACTTC. Encoded protein: CASSFWGEGSETQYF. The V call is TRBV12-3 or TRBV12-4, the J call TRBJ2-5; 7 bases fit TRBD2. The J segment lost 5 bases and the V segment lost 3 bases, leaving 9 bases of the junction unmatched. The CDR3 has 15 residues.

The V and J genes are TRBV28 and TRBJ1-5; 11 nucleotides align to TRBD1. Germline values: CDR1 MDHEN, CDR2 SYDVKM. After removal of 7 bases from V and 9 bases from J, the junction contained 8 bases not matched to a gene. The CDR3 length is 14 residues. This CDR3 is CASIGQGAPWPQHF. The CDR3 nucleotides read TGTGCCAGCATTGGACAGGGGGCACCCTGGCCCCAGCATTTT.

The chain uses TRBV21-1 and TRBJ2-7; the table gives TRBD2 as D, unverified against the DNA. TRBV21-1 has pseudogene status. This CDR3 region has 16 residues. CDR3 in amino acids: CASSTQTSPGVHEQYF. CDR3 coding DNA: TGTGCCAGCAGCACGCAGACTAGTCCGGGGGTCCACGAGCAGTACTTC.

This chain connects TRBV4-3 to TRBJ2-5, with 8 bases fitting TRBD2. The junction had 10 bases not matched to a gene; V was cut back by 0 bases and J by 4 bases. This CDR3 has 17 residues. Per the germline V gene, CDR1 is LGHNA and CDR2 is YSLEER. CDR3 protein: CASSQDRGGGLRETQYF. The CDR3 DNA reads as TGCGCCAGCAGCCAAGATCGGGGGGGCGGGTTAAGAGAGACCCAGTACTTC.

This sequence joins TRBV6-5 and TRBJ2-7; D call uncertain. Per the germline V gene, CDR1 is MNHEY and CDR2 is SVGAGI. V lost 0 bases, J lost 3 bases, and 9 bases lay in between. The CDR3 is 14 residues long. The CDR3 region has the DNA TGTGCCAGCAGTTACTCGTACCGAGTCTACGAGCAGTACTTC. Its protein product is CASSYSYRVYEQYF.

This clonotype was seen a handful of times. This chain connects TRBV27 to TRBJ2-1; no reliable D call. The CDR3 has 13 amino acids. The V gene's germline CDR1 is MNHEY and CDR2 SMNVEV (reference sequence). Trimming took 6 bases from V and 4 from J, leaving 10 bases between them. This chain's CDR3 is CASSVRLYNEQFF. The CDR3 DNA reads TGTGCCAGCAGCGTTCGTCTATACAATGAGCAGTTCTTC.

The CDR3 is CSFSTSDYEQYF. The DNA for the CDR3 is TGCAGCTTTTCTACTAGCGACTACGAGCAGTACTTC. The chain is built from TRBV29-1 and TRBJ2-7, with 7 bases that match TRBD2. The CDR3 consists of 12 residues. The ends lost 8 bases at V and 3 bases at J; junction bases unmatched: 7. From germline, CDR1 is SQVTM and CDR2 ANQGSEA.

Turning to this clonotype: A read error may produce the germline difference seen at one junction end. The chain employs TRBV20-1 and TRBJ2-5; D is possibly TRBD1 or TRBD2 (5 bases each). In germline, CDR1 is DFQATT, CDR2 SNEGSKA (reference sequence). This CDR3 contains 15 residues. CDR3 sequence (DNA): TGCAGTGCTAGCCTCGGGACCCCCGGGTGGGAGACCAAGTACTTC. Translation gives CSASLGTPGWETKYF.

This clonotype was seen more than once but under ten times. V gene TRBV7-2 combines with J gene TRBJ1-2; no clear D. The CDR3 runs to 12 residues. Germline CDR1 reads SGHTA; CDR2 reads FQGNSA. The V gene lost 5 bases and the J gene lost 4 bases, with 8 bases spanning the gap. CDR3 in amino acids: CASSPRSYGYTF. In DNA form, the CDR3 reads TGTGCCAGCAGCCCCCGCTCCTATGGCTACACCTTC.

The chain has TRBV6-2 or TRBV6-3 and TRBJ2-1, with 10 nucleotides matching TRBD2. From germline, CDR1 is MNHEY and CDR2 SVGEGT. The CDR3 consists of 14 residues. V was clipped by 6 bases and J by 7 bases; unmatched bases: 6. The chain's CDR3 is CASSRPGLANEQFF. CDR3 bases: TGTGCCAGCAGCCGGCCGGGACTAGCGAATGAGCAGTTCTTC.

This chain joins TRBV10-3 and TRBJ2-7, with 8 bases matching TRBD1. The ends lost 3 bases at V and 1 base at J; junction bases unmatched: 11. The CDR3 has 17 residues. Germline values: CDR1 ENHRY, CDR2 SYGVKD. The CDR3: CAISEDRTGPLSYEQYF. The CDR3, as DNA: TGTGCCATCAGTGAAGACCGGACAGGGCCGCTGTCCTACGAGCAGTACTTC.

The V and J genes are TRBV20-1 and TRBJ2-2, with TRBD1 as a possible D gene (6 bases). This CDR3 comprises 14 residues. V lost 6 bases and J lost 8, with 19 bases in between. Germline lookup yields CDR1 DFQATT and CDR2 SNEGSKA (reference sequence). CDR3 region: CSAQGAGAKGELFF. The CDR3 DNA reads TGCAGTGCCCAAGGCGCAGGGGCGAAAGGGGAGCTGTTTTTT.

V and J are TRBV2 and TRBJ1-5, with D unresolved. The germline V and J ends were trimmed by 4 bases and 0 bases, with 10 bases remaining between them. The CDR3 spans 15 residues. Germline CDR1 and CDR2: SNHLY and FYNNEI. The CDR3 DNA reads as TGTGCCAGCAGTGCCTGGACTGATAGCAATCAGCCCCAGCATTTT. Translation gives CASSAWTDSNQPQHF.

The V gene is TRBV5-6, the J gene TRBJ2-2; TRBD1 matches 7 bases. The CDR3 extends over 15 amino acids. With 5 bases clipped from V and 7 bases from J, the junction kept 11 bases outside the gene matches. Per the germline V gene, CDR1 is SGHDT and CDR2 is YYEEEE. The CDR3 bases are TGTGCCAGCAGTCTTCGACAGGGAGTTGGCGGGGAGCTGTTTTTT. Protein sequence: CASSLRQGVGGELFF.

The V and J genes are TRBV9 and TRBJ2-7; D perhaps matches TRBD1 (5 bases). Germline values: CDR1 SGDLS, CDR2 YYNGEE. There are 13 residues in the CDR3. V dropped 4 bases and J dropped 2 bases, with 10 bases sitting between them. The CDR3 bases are TGTGCCAGCAGCTCGGGCAGGGCCTACGAGCAGTACTTC. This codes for CASSSGRAYEQYF.

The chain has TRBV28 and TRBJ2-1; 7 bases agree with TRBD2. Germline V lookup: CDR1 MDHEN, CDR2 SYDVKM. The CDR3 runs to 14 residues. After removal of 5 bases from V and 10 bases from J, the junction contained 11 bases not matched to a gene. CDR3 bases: TGTGCCAGCAGTCCTGTGACTAGCTTGAGGGAGCAGTTCTTC. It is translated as CASSPVTSLREQFF.

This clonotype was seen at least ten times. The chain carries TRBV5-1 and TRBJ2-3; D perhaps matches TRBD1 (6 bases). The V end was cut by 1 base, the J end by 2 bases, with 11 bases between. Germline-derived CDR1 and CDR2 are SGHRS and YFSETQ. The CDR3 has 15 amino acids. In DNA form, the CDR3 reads TGCGCCAGCAGCTTGACCGACAGGCTCACAGATACGCAGTATTTT. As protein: CASSLTDRLTDTQYF.

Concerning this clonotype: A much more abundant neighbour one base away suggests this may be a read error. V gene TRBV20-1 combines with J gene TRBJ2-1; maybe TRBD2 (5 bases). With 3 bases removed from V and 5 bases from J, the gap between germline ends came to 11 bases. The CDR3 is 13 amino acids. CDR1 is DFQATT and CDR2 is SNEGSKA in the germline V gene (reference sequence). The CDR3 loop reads CSASERVDNEQFF. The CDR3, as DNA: TGCAGTGCTAGCGAGAGGGTCGACAATGAGCAGTTCTTC.

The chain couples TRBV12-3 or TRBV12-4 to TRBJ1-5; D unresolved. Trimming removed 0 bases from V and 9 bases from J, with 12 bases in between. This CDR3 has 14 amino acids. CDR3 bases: TGTGCCAGCAGTTTAGCGGAGCGGTTTGGGCCCCAGCATTTT. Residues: CASSLAERFGPQHF.

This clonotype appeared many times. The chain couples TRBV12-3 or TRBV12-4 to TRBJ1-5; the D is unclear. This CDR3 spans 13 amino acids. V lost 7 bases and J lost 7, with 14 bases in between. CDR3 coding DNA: TGTGCCAGCAACATAGGCGGTCCGCAGCCCCAGCATTTT. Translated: CASNIGGPQPQHF.

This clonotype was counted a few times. Here the CDR3 DNA reads TGTGCCAGCAGTTTATTGGACTATCCCGGGGAGCTGTTTTTT. It translates to CASSLLDYPGELFF. The chain combines TRBV28 with TRBJ2-2; TRBD2 might be the D (6 bases). Trimming took off 1 base at V and 6 bases at J, with 9 bases between the two ends. CDR3 length equals 14 residues. CDR1 is MDHEN, CDR2 SYDVKM, per germline.

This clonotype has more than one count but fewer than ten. The CDR3 protein is CASSTSGQNIQYF. DNA of the CDR3: TGTGCCAGCAGTACCAGCGGTCAAAACATTCAGTACTTC. V gene TRBV12-3 or TRBV12-4 combines with J gene TRBJ2-4; D might be TRBD2 (5 bases). This CDR3 contains 13 residues. Trimming took 5 bases from V and 5 from J, leaving 10 bases between them.

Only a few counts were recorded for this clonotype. This CDR3 reads CSVKYRVHNQPQHF. The CDR3 region has the DNA TGCAGTGTTAAATACAGGGTCCACAATCAGCCCCAGCATTTT. The rearrangement uses TRBV20-1 and TRBJ1-5; possibly TRBD1 for D (6 bases). Germline V gives CDR1 DFQATT, CDR2 SNEGSKA (reference sequence). The CDR3 is 14 amino acids. Trimming took off 7 bases at V and 3 bases at J, with 16 bases between the two ends.

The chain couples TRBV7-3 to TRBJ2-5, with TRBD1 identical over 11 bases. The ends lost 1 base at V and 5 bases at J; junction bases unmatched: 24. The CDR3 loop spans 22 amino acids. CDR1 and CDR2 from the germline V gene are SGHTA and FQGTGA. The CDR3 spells CASSLKPPGTGGYLTSSETQYF. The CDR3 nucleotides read TGTGCCAGCAGCTTAAAGCCCCCCGGGACAGGGGGATACTTGACTAGTTCGGAGACCCAGTACTTC.

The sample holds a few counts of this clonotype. CDR3 nucleotides: TGTGCCAGCAGCTCCCCAACTGGCTACTACACCGGGGAGCTGTTTTTT. Translated: CASSSPTGYYTGELFF. The chain recombines TRBV7-2 with TRBJ2-2; D remains unclear. CDR1 and CDR2 from the germline V gene are SGHTA and FQGNSA. This CDR3 is built from 16 residues. Trimming removed 4 bases at V and 3 bases at J, with 15 bases between.

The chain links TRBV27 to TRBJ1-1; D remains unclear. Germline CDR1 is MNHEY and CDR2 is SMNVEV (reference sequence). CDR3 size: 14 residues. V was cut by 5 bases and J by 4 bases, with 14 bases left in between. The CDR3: CASSKLGAATEAFF. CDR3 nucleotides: TGTGCCAGCAGTAAATTGGGAGCGGCCACTGAAGCTTTCTTT.

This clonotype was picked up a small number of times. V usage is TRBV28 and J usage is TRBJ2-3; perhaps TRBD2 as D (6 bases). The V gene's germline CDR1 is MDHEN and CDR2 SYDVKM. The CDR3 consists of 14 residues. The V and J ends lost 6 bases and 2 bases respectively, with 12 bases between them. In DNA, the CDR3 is TGTGCCAGCAGCCCCGGAGGGTACACAGATACGCAGTATTTT. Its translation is CASSPGGYTDTQYF.

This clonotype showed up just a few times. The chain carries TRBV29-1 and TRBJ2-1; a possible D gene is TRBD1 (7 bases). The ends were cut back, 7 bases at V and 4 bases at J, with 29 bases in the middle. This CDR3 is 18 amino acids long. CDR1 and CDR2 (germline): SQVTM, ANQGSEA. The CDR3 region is CSALGRTGSKSRYNEQFF. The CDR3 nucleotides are TGCAGCGCCCTGGGGAGGACAGGCAGTAAATCGCGGTACAATGAGCAGTTCTTC.

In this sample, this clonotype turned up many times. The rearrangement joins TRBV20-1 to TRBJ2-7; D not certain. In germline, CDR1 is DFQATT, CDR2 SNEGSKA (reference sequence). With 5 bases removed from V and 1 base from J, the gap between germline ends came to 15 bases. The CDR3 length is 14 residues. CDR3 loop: CSASSQPQSYEQYF. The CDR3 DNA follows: TGCAGTGCTTCCTCTCAACCCCAGTCCTACGAGCAGTACTTC.

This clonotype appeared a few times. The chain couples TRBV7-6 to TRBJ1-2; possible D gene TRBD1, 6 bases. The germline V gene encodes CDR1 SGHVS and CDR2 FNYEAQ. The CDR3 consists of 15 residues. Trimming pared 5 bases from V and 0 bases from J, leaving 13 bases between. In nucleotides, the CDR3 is TGTGCCAGCAGCCAGGTGGACAGAGCTAACTATGGCTACACCTTC. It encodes CASSQVDRANYGYTF. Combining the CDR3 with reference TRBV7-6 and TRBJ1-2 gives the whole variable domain GAGVSQSPRYKVTKRGQDVALRCDPISGHVSLYWYRQALGQGPEFLTYFNYEAQQDKSGLPNDRFSAERPEGSISTLTIQRTEQRDSAMYRCASSQVDRANYGYTFGSGTRLTVV.